The source of this T cell receptor (beta chain) is a study of breast tumors, draining lymph nodes, adjacent tissues. This clonotype occurred many times. Germline is not matched at one junction end, which may reflect a read error. MiXCR, run by TCRdb on the multiplex PCR reads, gives a single entry per CDR3 protein. The sample consists of approximately 280,000 distinct CDR3 sequences, 30% of them appearing once. Samples came from axillary lymph nodes draining the breast cancer. Material for sequencing was axillary lymph node tissue. The receptor was isolated from a female donor with breast cancer. Some clones in this sample may be carry-over from other donors' samples.

CDR3: CATRPDRQGNSIYF. The CDR3 DNA reads TGTGCCACCAGGCCCGACAGACAGGGAAACAGCATATATTTT. The chain carries TRBV25-1 and TRBJ1-3; 7 bases match TRBD1. Looked up from germline, CDR1 is MGHDK and CDR2 is SYGVNS. The CDR3 runs to 14 residues. The variable domain in full, completed from reference TRBV25-1 and TRBJ1-3, reads EADIYQTPRYLVIGTGKKITLECSQTMGHDKMYWYQQDPGMELHLIHYSYGVNSTEKGDLSSESTVSRIRTEHFPLTLESARPSHTSQYLCATRPDRQGNSIYFGEGSWLTVV.